These T cell receptor beta chains were read from a single sample in a study of T cell repertoires in cytomegalovirus infection. These receptors' targets are unknown. Each CDR3 protein gets one entry after TCRdb re-called the reads with MiXCR. This table holds 370,000 or so distinct CDR3 sequences, approximately 35% found once. This material consisted of cultured PBMCs, taken from culture after CMV antigen stimulation. All receptors derive from a human donor in good health (CMV status not recorded). Some clones in this sample may be carry-over from other donors' samples. Each CDR3 is given with its conserved first and last residue. The D gene is left open where the match is weak. The size field is filled for only some rows; it gives once, few, many or a size class.

d_call j_call v_call clone_size cdr3_aa cdr3_nt
TRBD1 TRBJ1-5 TRBV4-1 - CASSQGDRVSSNQPQHF TGCGCCAGCAGCCAAGGGGACAGGGTATCGAGCAATCAGCCCCAGCATTTT
TRBD2 TRBJ2-5 TRBV6-2/TRBV6-3 many CAGRRSGGRETQYF TGTGCCGGCCGAAGGTCGGGGGGACGAGAGACCCAGTACTTC
- TRBJ1-5 TRBV7-2 many CASSLDPSNQPQHF TGTGCCAGCAGCTTAGATCCCAGCAATCAGCCCCAGCATTTT
- TRBJ1-1 TRBV11-3 once CASSSSWSTEAFF TGTGCCAGCAGCTCCAGCTGGAGTACTGAAGCTTTCTTT
- TRBJ1-2 TRBV10-3 - CAISAPMYGYTF TGTGCCATCAGTGCACCAATGTATGGCTACACCTTC
- TRBJ2-1 TRBV6-4 - CASRNGNEQFF TGTGCCAGCCGTAATGGCAATGAGCAGTTCTTC
- TRBJ2-1 TRBV20-1 few CSARDLGRAGVVLYNEQFF TGCAGTGCTAGAGATCTGGGGCGGGCAGGGGTTGTTCTCTACAATGAGCAGTTCTTC
- TRBJ1-4 TRBV11-2 few CASSLGRVGDEKLFF TGTGCCAGCAGCCTCGGTCGGGTTGGGGATGAAAAACTGTTTTTT
TRBD1 TRBJ1-1 TRBV10-3 once CAISETQGGLFF TGTGCCATCAGTGAGACACAGGGGGGCCTGTTCTTT
TRBD2 TRBJ2-7 TRBV20-1 - CSAISGGEAYEQYF TGCAGTGCTATCTCGGGGGGAGAGGCCTACGAGCAGTACTTC
TRBD2 TRBJ2-1 TRBV30 - CACRLAEYNEQFF TGTGCCTGTCGACTAGCGGAGTACAATGAGCAGTTCTTC
TRBD2 TRBJ2-1 TRBV6-6 - CASSYSGTSGGSSYNEQFF TGTGCCAGCAGTTACTCGGGGACTAGCGGGGGGAGCTCCTACAATGAGCAGTTCTTC
- TRBJ2-1 TRBV7-2 - CASSLPTKNEQFF TGTGCCAGCAGCCTCCCTACTAAAAATGAGCAGTTCTTC
- TRBJ2-2 TRBV7-8 few CASSSGTPWNTGELFF TGTGCCAGCAGCTCGGGGACTCCCTGGAACACCGGGGAGCTGTTTTTT
- TRBJ1-5 TRBV7-2 - CASSSPRSRLPQHF TGTGCCAGCAGCTCACCCCGTTCACGCCTGCCCCAGCATTTT
TRBD2 TRBJ2-3 TRBV4-3 few CASSQRGDGADTQYF TGCGCCAGCAGCCAACGGGGGGATGGGGCAGATACGCAGTATTTT
TRBD1 TRBJ1-2 TRBV7-2 - CASSLGTGNNYGYTF TGTGCCAGCAGCCTCGGGACAGGGAATAACTATGGCTACACCTTC
TRBD2 TRBJ2-7 TRBV6-2/TRBV6-3 few CASSYGQRGAYEQYF TGTGCCAGCAGTTACGGCCAGCGGGGGGCCTACGAGCAGTACTTC
TRBD1 TRBJ2-4 TRBV12-3/TRBV12-4 - CASSFWVGGQAQSIQYF TGTGCCAGCAGTTTTTGGGTAGGGGGACAGGCACAAAGCATTCAGTACTTC
TRBD2 TRBJ2-5 TRBV9 - CASSVGTSGSDYETQYF TGTGCCAGCAGCGTAGGGACTAGCGGGAGTGATTATGAGACCCAGTACTTC
- TRBJ2-3 TRBV19 - CASRKGFSSTDTQYF TGTGCCAGTAGGAAAGGATTTTCTAGCACAGATACGCAGTATTTT
- TRBJ1-1 TRBV6-2/TRBV6-3 - CASSYEVEDTEAFF TGTGCCAGCAGTTACGAAGTGGAGGACACTGAAGCTTTCTTT
TRBD2 TRBJ2-7 TRBV5-4 - CASSLGTSSSYEQYF TGTGCCAGCAGCTTAGGGACTAGCAGCTCCTACGAGCAGTACTTC
TRBD1 TRBJ1-1 TRBV11-1 few CASSTPDRATEAFF TGTGCCAGCAGCACCCCCGACAGGGCCACTGAAGCTTTCTTT
TRBD1 TRBJ2-2 TRBV28 - CASSPPPLTTGVNTGELFF TGTGCCAGCAGTCCGCCGCCACTCACGACAGGGGTCAACACCGGGGAGCTGTTTTTT
- TRBJ1-5 TRBV12-3/TRBV12-4 few CASSFVGNQPQHF TGTGCCAGCAGTTTTGTGGGCAATCAGCCCCAGCATTTT
TRBD2 TRBJ2-1 TRBV29-1 - CSVASGRTYNEQFF TGCAGCGTTGCTAGCGGGAGGACCTACAATGAGCAGTTCTTC
TRBD1 TRBJ2-7 TRBV7-4 - CASSGRTGGIMEQYF TGTGCCAGCAGCGGGAGGACAGGGGGCATTATGGAGCAGTACTTC